This T cell receptor (beta chain) was recovered during a study of cytomegalovirus exposure and HLA in healthy donors. The method was immunoSEQ multiplex PCR; TCRdb's version includes in-frame clones alone and lacks a portion of them. The sample lists around 300,000 clones; 65% to 90% were seen once. Germline CDR1 reads MDHEN; CDR2 reads SYDVKM. V dropped 3 bases and J dropped 6; count of bases not matched to a gene: 7. The CDR3 covers 14 residues. Regarding the study as a whole: Despite most TCR sequences being rare, some public TCRs occurred in many donors.

Of note for this clone: As yet, its antigen is unknown.

The receptor was derived from a woman aged 18-29 years in good health and CMV-seronegative. Sequences were obtained from PBMCs. The chain has TRBV28 and TRBJ2-7, with 8 bases lining up with TRBD1. Here the CDR3 DNA reads TGTGCCAGCAGTTTCCCCGGACAGGGCTTCGAGCAGTACTTC. This codes for CASSFPGQGFEQYF. Full variable domain (rest looked up from reference TRBV28 and TRBJ2-7): DVKVTQSSRYLVKRTGEKVFLECVQDMDHENMFWYRQDPGLGLRLIYFSYDVKMKEKGDIPEGYSVSREKKERFSLILESASTNQTSMYLCASSFPGQGFEQYFGPGTRLTVT.